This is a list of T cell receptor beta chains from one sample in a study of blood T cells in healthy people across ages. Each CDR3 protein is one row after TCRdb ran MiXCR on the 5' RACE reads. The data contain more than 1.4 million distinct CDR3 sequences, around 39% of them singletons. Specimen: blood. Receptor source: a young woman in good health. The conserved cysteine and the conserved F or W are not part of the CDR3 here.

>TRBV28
ASSSQPGLAQF
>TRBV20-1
SASVGPNNSPLH
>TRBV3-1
ASSQELVQLNYGYT
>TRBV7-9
ASIRADLNEQF
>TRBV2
ASRRTSGSSDTQY
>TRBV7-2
ASSQEGVAYGYT
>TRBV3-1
ASSRNTGNNQPQH
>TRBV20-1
SARASGSRHYNEQF
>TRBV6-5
ASSSPGEQGSYT
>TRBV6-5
ASSSPKAGGKHTQY
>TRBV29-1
SVEPTGGGEQY
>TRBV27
ASSPRDRGYSNQPQH
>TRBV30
AWPTGQDVSYEQY
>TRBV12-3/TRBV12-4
ASSFLAASLMETQY
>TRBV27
ASSPDRTGKNQPQH
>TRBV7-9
ASSLGGGDDPAKNIQY
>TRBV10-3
AISPGQGSNTEAF
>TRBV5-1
ASSLGQGGSQPQH
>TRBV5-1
ASSLDGTSGNEQY
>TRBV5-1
ASGSDLGTEAF
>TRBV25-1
ASSELGAPRGYT
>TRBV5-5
ASSSLVGEQY
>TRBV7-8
ASSLARQGANYGYT
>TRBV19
ASSSSGQIHQPQH
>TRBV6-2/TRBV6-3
ASSCRQFYEQY
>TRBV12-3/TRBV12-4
ASSPHSISNEQF
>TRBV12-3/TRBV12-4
ASSPRPQGADGYT
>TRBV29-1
SAEEPRNRGLQY
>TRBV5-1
ASSLDRGHDEQY
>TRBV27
ASSRGQLGEQY
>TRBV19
ASSPGTGGWDGYT
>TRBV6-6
ASILGSGNTIY
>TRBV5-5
ASSLDIGGTDTQY
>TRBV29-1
SVPGPLQETQY